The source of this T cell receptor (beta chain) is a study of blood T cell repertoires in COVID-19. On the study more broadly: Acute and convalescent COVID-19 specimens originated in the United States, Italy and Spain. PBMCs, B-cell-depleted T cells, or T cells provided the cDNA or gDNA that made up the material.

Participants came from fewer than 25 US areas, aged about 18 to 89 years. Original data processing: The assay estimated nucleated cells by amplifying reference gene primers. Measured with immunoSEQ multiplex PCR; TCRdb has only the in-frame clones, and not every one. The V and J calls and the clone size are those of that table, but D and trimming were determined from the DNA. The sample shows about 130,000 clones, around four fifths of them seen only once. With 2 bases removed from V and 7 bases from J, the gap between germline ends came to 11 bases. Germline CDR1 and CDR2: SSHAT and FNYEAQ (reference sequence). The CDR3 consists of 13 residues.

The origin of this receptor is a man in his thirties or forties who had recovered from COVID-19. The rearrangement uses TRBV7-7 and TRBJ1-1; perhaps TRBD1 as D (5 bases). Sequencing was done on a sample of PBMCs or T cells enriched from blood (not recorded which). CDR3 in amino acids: CASSLSPTGEAFF. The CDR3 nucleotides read TGTGCCAGCAGCTTAAGTCCTACAGGTGAAGCTTTCTTT. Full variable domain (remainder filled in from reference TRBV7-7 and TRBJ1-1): GAGVSQSPRYKVTKRGQDVTLRCDPISSHATLYWYQQALGQGPEFLTYFNYEAQPDKSGLPSDRFSAERPEGSISTLTIQRTEQRDSAMYRCASSLSPTGEAFFGQGTRLTVV.